This is a list of T cell receptor beta chains from one sample in a study of blood T cell repertoires in COVID-19. The assay was immunoSEQ multiplex PCR, and TCRdb's table has in-frame clones only and misses some. The sample has about 170,000 clones; about 87% are singletons. The source material was peripheral blood. Source of these receptors: a man aged 60 to 69 with COVID-19, enrolled during active disease. CDR3s include the opening cysteine and the closing phenylalanine or tryptophan. Each record gives: J gene, V gene, CDR3 protein.

>TRBJ2-3|TRBV18
CASSPGQGRADTQYF
>TRBJ1-5|TRBV5-1
CASSVDNNQPQHF
>TRBJ1-6|TRBV7-9
CASGTGGASLHF
>TRBJ2-7|TRBV7-3
CASSLYNTGIGEQYF
>TRBJ2-1|TRBV9
CASSGDGTGSSYNEQFF
>TRBJ1-4|TRBV5-1
CASSPDGQNEKLFF
>TRBJ1-1|TRBV7-9
CASSFGQTTEAFF
>TRBJ2-7|TRBV4-1
CASSQSVGTSSYEQYF
>TRBJ2-7|TRBV14
CASSPDRVQQYF
>TRBJ2-6|TRBV2
CASSVRGSGANVLTF
>TRBJ2-3|TRBV18
CASSPRLAGGSDTQYF
>TRBJ1-4|TRBV6-2/TRBV6-3
CASSRARGAGARKLFF
>TRBJ2-7|TRBV7-2
CASSPSSYEQYF
>TRBJ2-5|TRBV19
CASSGLRSSSQETQYF
>TRBJ2-7|TRBV3-1/TRBV3-2
CASSQFDRGGYEQYF
>TRBJ1-1|TRBV27
CASSSGQGSAEAFF
>TRBJ1-6|TRBV7-6
CASSLKQQASYNSPLHF
>TRBJ1-4|TRBV19
CASQRQQGLANEKLFF
>TRBJ1-6|TRBV6-1
CASSEANSNSPLHF
>TRBJ2-1|TRBV18
CASSFSGSSYNEQFF
>TRBJ1-4|TRBV11-3
CASSSTSLGATILFF
>TRBJ2-1|TRBV7-8
CASSFSGTSGSNEQFF
>TRBJ2-5|TRBV27
CASVQGETQYF
>TRBJ1-4|TRBV5-4
CASSRGGYNEKLFF
>TRBJ2-2|TRBV7-9
CASSPGRGSTGELFF
>TRBJ2-2|TRBV11-3
CASNNRANTGELFF
>TRBJ2-7|TRBV28
CASRAQQGAYEQYF
>TRBJ2-5|TRBV24-1
CATGLEGTQYF
>TRBJ1-1|TRBV7-3
CASSPTVQGTEAFF
>TRBJ1-3|TRBV9
CASSTQGRVAGNTIYF
>TRBJ1-1|TRBV2
CASRRTVNTEAFF
>TRBJ2-3|TRBV24-1
CATSDPPNRSTQYF
>TRBJ2-1|TRBV15
CATSRDRAGRSYNEQFF
>TRBJ2-3|TRBV2
CASSGNSGSVDTQYF
>TRBJ1-1|TRBV6-5
CASNTIPNTEAFF
>TRBJ1-5|TRBV6-2/TRBV6-3
CASSPFGQGAPNQPQHF
>TRBJ2-2|TRBV7-9
CASSLARGTGELFF
>TRBJ2-3|TRBV5-5
CASSSREGTDTQYF
>TRBJ2-5|TRBV4-3
CASSQDGRVETQYF
>TRBJ1-1|TRBV6-5
CASSYQGGSGTEAFF
>TRBJ1-2|TRBV2
CASSEGGNYGYTF
>TRBJ1-2|TRBV7-2
CASSSPDRPNNYGYTF
>TRBJ2-7|TRBV6-5
CASSYSGAGDSYEQYF
>TRBJ1-1|TRBV10-2
CASAQGAVAFF
>TRBJ1-2|TRBV5-5
CASSFSTGDINGYTF
>TRBJ1-6|TRBV27
CASSSDRSGNSPLHF
>TRBJ2-4|TRBV19
CASSHGPNIQYF
>TRBJ1-3|TRBV27
CASSGRTGAGDSTIYF